The T cell receptor beta chain described here comes from a study of CXCR3-negative and CXCR3-positive naive CD8 T cells. Notes on the study in general: TRBV-TRBJ usage was alike in naive CXCR3-negative and CXCR3-positive cells but differed in memory cells. Much lower diversity was found in memory CD8+ cells, while both naive subsets had comparably high diversity.

With UMI labels, 5' RACE was used to prepare the TRB cDNA libraries. TCRdb re-analyzed the 5' RACE reads; it lists each CDR3 protein once, without DNA. The record lists some 40,000 distinct CDR3 sequences, of which the ten most abundant hold about 8.4%. This clonotype counts as medium-sized by frequency. Its antigen is not identified. The germline V gene has CDR1 SGHVS and CDR2 FNYEAQ. The CDR3 loop spans 14 amino acids. The J gene is TRBJ1-1, the V gene TRBV7-6; TCRdb calls TRBD1, which cannot be checked without DNA. The sequenced sample consisted of memory CD8+ T cells from blood. The sequence derives from a human donor in good health. Some clones in this sample may be carry-over from other donors' samples. The CDR3 sequence is CASSPGQLNTEAFF. The entire variable domain, with the rest obtained from reference TRBV7-6 and TRBJ1-1, is as follows: GAGVSQSPRYKVTKRGQDVALRCDPISGHVSLYWYRQALGQGPEFLTYFNYEAQQDKSGLPNDRFSAERPEGSISTLTIQRTEQRDSAMYRCASSPGQLNTEAFFGQGTRLTVV.